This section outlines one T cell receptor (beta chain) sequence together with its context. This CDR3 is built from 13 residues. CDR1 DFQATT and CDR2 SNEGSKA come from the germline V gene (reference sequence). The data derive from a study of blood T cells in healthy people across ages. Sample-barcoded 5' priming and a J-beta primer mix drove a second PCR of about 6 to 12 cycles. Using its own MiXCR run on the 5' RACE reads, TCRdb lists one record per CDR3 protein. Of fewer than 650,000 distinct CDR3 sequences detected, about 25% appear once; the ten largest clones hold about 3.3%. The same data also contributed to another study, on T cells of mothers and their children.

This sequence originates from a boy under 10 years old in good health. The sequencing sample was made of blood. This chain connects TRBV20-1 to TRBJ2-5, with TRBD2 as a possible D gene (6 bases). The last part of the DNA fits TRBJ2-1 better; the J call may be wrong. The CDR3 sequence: CSVMSGGANEQFF. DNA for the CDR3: TGCAGTGTGATGAGCGGAGGGGCCAATGAGCAGTTCTTC.